This TCR beta chain comes out of a study of vaccination and CD4 T cells after COVID-19 (dated by TCRdb to the early 2020s). Turning to the overall study: SARS-CoV-2 positivity had been established in the convalescent patients by nasal swab PCR, and mild disease was recorded in about 9 of these patients and severe disease in one. Post-COVID blood samples from convalescent patients were collected a median of approximately 100 days after diagnosis, with a range of roughly 30 to 170 days. As controls, cultures received a CEFX viral epitope pool (the positive control), an HIV-1 Nef peptide pool (the negative control), or no peptide at all. In under twelve COVID-19 convalescent patients and a few infection-naive healthy vaccine recipients, researchers compared the spike-specific CD4+ TCR repertoire from before mRNA vaccination with the repertoire from after. Overlapping spike peptide pools from SARS-CoV-2 and from the common cold coronaviruses HCoV-NL63, HCoV-OC43 and HCoV-229E were used as culture stimuli. Each participant got two doses of either the Pfizer-BioNTech BNT162b2 vaccine (n=8) or the Moderna mRNA-1273 vaccine (n=2). The convalescent cohort comprised six males and four females, including two Hispanic individuals, seven Caucasians, two Asians and one multiracial person. Post-vaccine blood samples were collected a median of approximately 77 days after the second vaccine dose, ranging from roughly 13 to 250 days. The research as a whole found: In convalescent patients, a median around 89% of post-vaccine SARS-CoV-2-reactive clones were detected only after vaccination, suggesting vaccine-specific priming. Of the vaccine-specific clones in convalescent patients, 304 of 307, or nearly all, reacted only to SARS-CoV-2 spike and did not cross-react with common cold coronaviruses. The median number of SARS-CoV-2-reactive clonotypes rose from about 19 after infection to roughly 40 after vaccination, but the change was not significant. Relatively few convalescent patients were included in the study, and early timepoints after natural infection were not analyzed.

In the paper's terms, the treatment or condition label means: approximately 11-day PBMC culture with coronavirus spike peptide pools or control peptides (ViraFEST assay). The ViraFEST assay, used in the study, expanded antigen-specific T cells with peptide pools and then identified the expanded clonotypes through TCR sequencing. The convalescent patients' positive SARS-CoV-2 PCR tests fell between March and December 2020, which was before the Alpha, Beta and Delta variants emerged in the United States. Each well held millions of PBMCs cultured with around 10 ug/ml peptide pools in IMDM containing around 5.5% human AB serum and about 10 IU/ml IL-2. Half of the culture medium was replaced with fresh IL-2-containing medium on days 3 and 7. After around 10 days of culture, CD4+ T cells were isolated by negative selection using the EasySep CD4+ T cell isolation kit. Ficoll-Paque Plus gradient centrifugation was used to isolate PBMCs from whole blood, and the isolated PBMCs were then either used fresh or cryopreserved at -140C. Triplicate wells were generally used for each culture condition.

V and J lose 4 bases and 2 bases, and a span of 10 bases separates them. The germline V gene sets CDR1 to SNHLY and CDR2 to FYNNEI. The CDR3 goes from the cysteine to the phenylalanine over 14 residues. Just CDR3 DNA is preserved here, 42 bases in frame from base 1. The library was obtained by PCR. DNA from cultured CD4+ T cells was subjected to TCR sequencing with the Oncomine TCR Beta short-read assay at the Johns Hopkins FTIC core. The QIAamp micro DNA kit was used to extract genomic DNA from the cultured CD4+ T cells. Oncomine TCR Beta libraries from cultured CD4+ T cells were pooled with unique dual indexes and sequenced on an Illumina iSeq 100. In the original analysis: Non-productive sequences were removed, and CDR3s that did not start with C, did not end with F or W, or were shorter than 7 amino acids were discarded. The MANAFEST web application identified antigen-specific clonotypes by comparing peptide-stimulated wells against reference wells and other culture wells. For a clone to be called positive, the clone needed an FDR below 0.05, an odds ratio above 5, and a productive frequency above 0.1% in at least two of three replicate wells. Clonotypes that were significantly expanded in both SARS-CoV-2 spike wells and at least one common cold coronavirus spike condition were defined as cross-reactive. Similarity between CDR3 sequences was evaluated in R version 3.6.1 using Levenshtein distances (stringdist) and unrooted phylogenetic trees (ape). The raw public reads went through TCRdb reprocessing: fastp at Q25, MiXCR clone calling, in-frame beta chains kept. Rows are unified per CDR3 protein, each entry keeping the most common DNA and genes. TCRdb, not the original authors, processed these V and J calls. The sample records 17,000 or so distinct CDR3 sequences, around 46% of which are singletons. Of the sample, approximately 7% is held by the ten largest clones.

On this clonotype itself: The specificity of this receptor is unknown. No much larger clonotype is one base removed from it; base qualities were not supplied.

The material was CD4+ T cells from blood, cultured in vitro, obtained after SARS-CoV-2 vaccination. This TCR came from a human donor who had recovered from COVID-19. The chain is assembled from TRBV2 and TRBJ2-3, with the identity of the D gene unclear. The CDR3 protein: CASSGFTPTDTQYF. At the DNA level, the sequence is TGTGCCAGCAGTGGATTTACCCCCACAGATACGCAGTATTTT.